The entry below describes one T cell receptor (beta chain). Its cognate antigen is unknown. The assay was immunoSEQ multiplex PCR, and TCRdb's table has in-frame clones only and misses some. Counted here are around 80,000 clones, about 90% occurring once; the ten biggest clones make up around 24%. At least one anti-epileptic drug was given before surgery. The data originate from a study of brain T cells in children with intractable seizures. Broader study findings: Absence of clones before surgery may stem from lower sequencing depth.

This specimen consisted of peripheral blood, obtained at surgery. This sequence was found in a girl aged 2-9 years with Rasmussen encephalitis and intractable seizures.

The CDR3 loop is CAWSGGRWNEQFF. The CDR3 DNA reads as TGTGCCTGGAGTGGCGGGAGGTGGAATGAGCAGTTCTTC. The chain couples TRBV30 to TRBJ2-1; TRBD2 matches at 8 bases. Germline V gene data show CDR1 as GTSNPN and CDR2 as SVGIG (reference sequence). The CDR3 has 13 residues. The trim removed 1 base at V and 7 bases at J, leaving 3 bases unmatched.